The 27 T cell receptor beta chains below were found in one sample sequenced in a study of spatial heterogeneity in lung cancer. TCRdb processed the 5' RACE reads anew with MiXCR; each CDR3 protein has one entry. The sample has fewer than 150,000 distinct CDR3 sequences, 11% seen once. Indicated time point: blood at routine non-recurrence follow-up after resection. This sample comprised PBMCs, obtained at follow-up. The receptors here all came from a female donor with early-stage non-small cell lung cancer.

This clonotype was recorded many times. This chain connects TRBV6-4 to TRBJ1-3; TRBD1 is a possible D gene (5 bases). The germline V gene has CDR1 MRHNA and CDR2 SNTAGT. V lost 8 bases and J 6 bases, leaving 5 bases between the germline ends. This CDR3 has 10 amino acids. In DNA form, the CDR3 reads TGTGCCAGCGGACAAAACACCATATATTTT. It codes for CASGQNTIYF.

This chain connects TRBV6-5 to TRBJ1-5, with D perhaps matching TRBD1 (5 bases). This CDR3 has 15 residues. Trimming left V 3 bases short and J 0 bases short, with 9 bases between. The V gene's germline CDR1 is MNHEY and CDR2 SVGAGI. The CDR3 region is CASSYGGDSNQPQHF. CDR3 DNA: TGTGCCAGCAGTTATGGGGGAGATAGCAATCAGCCCCAGCATTTT.

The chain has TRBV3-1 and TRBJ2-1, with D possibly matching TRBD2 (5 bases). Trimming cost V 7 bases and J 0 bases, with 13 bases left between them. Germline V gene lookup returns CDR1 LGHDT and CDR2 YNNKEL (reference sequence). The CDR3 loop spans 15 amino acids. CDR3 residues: CASTKVALSYNEQFF. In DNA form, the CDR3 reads TGTGCCAGCACAAAGGTAGCGCTCTCCTACAATGAGCAGTTCTTC.

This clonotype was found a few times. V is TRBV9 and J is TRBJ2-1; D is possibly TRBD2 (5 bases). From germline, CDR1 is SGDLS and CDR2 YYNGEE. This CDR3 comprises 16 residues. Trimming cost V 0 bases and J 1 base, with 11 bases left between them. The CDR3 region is CASSVASSPSYNEQFF. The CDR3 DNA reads TGTGCCAGCAGCGTAGCATCTAGCCCGTCCTACAATGAGCAGTTCTTC.

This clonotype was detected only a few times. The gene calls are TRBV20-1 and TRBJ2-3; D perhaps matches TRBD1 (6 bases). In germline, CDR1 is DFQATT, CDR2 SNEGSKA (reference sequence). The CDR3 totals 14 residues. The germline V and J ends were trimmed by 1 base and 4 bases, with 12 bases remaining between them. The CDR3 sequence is CSARVRGGSDTQYF. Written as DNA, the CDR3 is TGCAGTGCTAGAGTCAGGGGCGGGTCAGATACGCAGTATTTT.

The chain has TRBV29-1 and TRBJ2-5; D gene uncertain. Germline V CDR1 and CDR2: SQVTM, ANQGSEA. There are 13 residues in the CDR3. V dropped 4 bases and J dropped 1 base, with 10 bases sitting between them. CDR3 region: CSVVSAGQETQYF. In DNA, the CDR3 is TGCAGCGTTGTGTCGGCAGGCCAAGAGACCCAGTACTTC.

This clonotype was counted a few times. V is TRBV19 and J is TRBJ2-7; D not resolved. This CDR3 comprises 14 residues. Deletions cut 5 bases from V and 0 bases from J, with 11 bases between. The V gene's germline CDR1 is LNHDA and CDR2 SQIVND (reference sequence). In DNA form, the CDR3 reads TGTGCCAGTAGTTCCCATCTGAACTCCTACGAGCAGTACTTC. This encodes CASSSHLNSYEQYF.

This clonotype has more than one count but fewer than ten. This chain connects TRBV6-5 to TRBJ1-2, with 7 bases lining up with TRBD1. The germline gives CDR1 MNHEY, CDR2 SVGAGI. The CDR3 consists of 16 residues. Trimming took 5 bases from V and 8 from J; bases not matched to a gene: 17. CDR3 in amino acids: CASSPRGGGAIIGYTF. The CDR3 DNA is TGTGCCAGCAGTCCACGGGGAGGGGGCGCAATCATCGGCTACACCTTC.

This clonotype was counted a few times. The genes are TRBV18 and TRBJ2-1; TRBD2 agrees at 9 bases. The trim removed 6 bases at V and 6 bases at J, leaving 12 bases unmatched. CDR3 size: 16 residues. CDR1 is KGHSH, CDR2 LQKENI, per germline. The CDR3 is CASSLTSGGVGNEQFF. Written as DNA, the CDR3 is TGTGCCAGCTCGCTGACTAGCGGTGGGGTCGGCAATGAGCAGTTCTTC.

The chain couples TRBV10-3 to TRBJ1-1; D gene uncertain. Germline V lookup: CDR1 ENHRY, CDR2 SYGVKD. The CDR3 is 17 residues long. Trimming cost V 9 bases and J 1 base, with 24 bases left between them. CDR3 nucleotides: TGTGCCATTAGTCCGACTGCAGGAGCGGCGACGAACACTGAAGCTTTCTTT. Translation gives CAISPTAGAATNTEAFF.

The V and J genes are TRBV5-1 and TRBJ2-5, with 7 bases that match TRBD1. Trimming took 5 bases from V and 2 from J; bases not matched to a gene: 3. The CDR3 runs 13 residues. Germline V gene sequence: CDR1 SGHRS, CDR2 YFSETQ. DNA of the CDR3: TGCGCCAGCAGACAGGGGTTTCAAGAGACCCAGTACTTC. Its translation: CASRQGFQETQYF.

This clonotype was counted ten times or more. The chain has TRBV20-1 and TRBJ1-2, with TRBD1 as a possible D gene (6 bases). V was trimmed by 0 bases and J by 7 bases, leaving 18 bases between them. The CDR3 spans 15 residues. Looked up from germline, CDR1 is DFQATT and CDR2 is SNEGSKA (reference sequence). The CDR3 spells CSARDWTALWRGYTF. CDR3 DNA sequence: TGCAGTGCTAGAGATTGGACAGCCCTGTGGCGTGGCTACACCTTC.

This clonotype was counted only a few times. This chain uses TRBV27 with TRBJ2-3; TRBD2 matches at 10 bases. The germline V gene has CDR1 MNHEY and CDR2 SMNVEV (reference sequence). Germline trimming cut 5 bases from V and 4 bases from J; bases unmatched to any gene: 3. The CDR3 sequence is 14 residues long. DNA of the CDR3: TGTGCCAGCAGTCCGCTAGCGGGAGCAGATACGCAGTATTTT. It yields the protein CASSPLAGADTQYF.

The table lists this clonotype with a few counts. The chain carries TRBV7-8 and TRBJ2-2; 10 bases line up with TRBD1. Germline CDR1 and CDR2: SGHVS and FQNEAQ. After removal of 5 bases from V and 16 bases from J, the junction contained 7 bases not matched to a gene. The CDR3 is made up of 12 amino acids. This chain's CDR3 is CASSPQTGGKFF. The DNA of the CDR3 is TGTGCCAGCAGCCCCCAGACAGGGGGCAAGTTTTTT.

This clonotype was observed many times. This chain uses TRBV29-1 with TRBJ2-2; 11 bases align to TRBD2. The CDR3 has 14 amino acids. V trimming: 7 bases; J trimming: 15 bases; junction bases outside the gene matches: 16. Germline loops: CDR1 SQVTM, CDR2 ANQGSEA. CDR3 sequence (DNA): TGCAGCGCACGACTAGCGGGACGAACATCGATGATGTTTTTT. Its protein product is CSARLAGRTSMMFF.

CDR3 sequence reads: CASNDRGSNQPQHF. CDR3 nucleotides: TGTGCCAGCAACGACAGGGGAAGCAATCAGCCCCAGCATTTT. This sequence joins TRBV2 and TRBJ1-5; 8 nucleotides agree with TRBD1. The CDR3 is made up of 14 amino acids. V lost 7 bases to trimming and J lost 1 base; unmatched junction nucleotides: 3. Germline V gives CDR1 SNHLY, CDR2 FYNNEI.

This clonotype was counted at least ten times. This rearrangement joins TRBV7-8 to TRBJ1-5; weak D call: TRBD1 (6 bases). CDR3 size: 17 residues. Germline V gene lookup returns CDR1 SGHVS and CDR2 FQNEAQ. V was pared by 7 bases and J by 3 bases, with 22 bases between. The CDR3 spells CASNLGIQGTANQPQHF. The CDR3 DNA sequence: TGTGCCAGCAATTTGGGGATACAGGGTACCGCCAATCAGCCCCAGCATTTT.

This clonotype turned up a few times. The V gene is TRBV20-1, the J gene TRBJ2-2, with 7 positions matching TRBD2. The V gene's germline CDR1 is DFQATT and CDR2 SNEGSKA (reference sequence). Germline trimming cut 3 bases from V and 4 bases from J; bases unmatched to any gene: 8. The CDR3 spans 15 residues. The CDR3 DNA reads TGCAGTGCTAGGAAAAGCGGGACTCTCACCGGGGAGCTGTTTTTT. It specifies CSARKSGTLTGELFF.

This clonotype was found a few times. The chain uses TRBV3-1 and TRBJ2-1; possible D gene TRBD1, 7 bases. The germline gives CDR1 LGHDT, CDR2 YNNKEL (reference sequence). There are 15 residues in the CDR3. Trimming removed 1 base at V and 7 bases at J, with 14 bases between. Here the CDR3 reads CASSQGPQGGNEQFF. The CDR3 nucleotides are TGTGCCAGCAGCCAAGGTCCGCAGGGGGGAAATGAGCAGTTCTTC.

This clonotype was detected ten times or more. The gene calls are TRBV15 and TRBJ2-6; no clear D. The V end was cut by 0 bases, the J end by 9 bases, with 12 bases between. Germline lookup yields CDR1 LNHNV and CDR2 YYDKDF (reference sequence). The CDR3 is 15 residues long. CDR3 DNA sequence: TGTGCCACCAGCAGAGATGGGCAGGCTTTCAACGTCCTGACTTTC. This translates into CATSRDGQAFNVLTF.

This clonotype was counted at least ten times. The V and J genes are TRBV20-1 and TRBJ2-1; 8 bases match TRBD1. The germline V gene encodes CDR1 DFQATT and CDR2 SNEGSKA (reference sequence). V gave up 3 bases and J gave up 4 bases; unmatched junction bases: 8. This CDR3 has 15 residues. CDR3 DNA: TGCAGTGCTAGCCAGATGACAGGGGCATACAATGAGCAGTTCTTC. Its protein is CSASQMTGAYNEQFF.

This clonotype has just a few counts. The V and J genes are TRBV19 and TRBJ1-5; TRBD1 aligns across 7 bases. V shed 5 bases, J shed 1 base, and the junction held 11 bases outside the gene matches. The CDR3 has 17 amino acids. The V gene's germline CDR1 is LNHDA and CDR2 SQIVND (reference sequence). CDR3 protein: CASSLPDRIGSNQPQHF. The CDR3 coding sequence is TGTGCCAGTAGTCTCCCGGACAGGATCGGAAGCAATCAGCCCCAGCATTTT.

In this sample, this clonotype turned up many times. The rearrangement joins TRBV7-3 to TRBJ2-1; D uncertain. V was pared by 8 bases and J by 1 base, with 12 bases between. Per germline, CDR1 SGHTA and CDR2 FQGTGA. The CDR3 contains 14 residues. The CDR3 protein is CASFPDTSYNEQFF. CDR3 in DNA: TGTGCCAGCTTCCCCGACACTTCCTACAATGAGCAGTTCTTC.

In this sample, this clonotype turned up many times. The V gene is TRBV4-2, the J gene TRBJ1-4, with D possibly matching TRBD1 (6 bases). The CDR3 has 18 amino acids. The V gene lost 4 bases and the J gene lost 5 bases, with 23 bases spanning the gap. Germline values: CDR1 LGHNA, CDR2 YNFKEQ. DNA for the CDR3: TGTGCCAGCAGCCGGAATGAGTGGAGGAGAGGGGGAAATGAAAAACTGTTTTTT. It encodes CASSRNEWRRGGNEKLFF.

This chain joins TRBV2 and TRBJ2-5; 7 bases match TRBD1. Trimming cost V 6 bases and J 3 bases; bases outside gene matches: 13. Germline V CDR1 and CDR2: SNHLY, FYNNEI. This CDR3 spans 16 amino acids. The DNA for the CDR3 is TGTGCCAGCAGGCAACAGACAGGGATACGGGAAGAGACCCAGTACTTC. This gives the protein CASRQQTGIREETQYF. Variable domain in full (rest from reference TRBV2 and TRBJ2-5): EPEVTQTPSHQVTQMGQEVILRCVPISNHLYFYWYRQILGQKVEFLVSFYNNEISEKSEIFDDQFSVERPDGSNFTLKIRSTKLEDSAMYFCASRQQTGIREETQYFGPGTRLLVL.

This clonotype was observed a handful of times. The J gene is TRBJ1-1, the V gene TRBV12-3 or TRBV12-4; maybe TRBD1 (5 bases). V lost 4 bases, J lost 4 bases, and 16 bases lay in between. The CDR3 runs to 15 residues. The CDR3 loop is CASSSQPQGTTEAFF. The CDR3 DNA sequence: TGTGCCAGCAGTTCGCAGCCCCAGGGTACCACTGAAGCTTTCTTT.

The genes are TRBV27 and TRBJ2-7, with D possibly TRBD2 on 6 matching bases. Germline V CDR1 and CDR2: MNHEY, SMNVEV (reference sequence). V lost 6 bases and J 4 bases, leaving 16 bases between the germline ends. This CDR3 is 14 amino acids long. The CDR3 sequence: CASRNPGLRYEQYF. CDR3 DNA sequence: TGTGCCAGCAGGAATCCGGGACTGCGGTACGAGCAGTACTTC.